A selection of T cell receptor beta chains follows, all from one sample in a study of T-cell memory formation after mild COVID-19. A single record per CDR3 protein comes from TCRdb applying MiXCR to the 5' RACE reads. The sample gives roughly 110,000 distinct CDR3 sequences, 15% to 20% of which show up once; 25% to 35% is in the top ten. The sequencing input was PBMCs or a T cell subset sorted from them (not recorded which). These receptors came from an adult woman who had mild COVID-19 (a few samples of this study predate the infection). Cell type and time point are not known. The CDR3 runs from the conserved cysteine through the conserved F or W. The D gene is left open where the match is weak. Clone size is stated in some rows and not others, as once, few, many or a class when expanded.

>NA|TRBJ2-7|TRBV4-1|17|NA
CASSQQLASAYSYEQYF
TGCGCCAGCAGCCAACAATTAGCGTCGGCTTACTCCTACGAGCAGTACTTC
>NA|TRBJ2-1|TRBV27|13|NA
CASSLNWGNEQFF
TGTGCCAGCAGTCTGAACTGGGGGAATGAGCAGTTCTTC
>few|TRBJ1-2|TRBV4-3|13|NA
CASSLKAGYGYTF
TGCGCCAGCAGCCTAAAGGCCGGGTATGGCTACACCTTC
>once|TRBJ1-2|TRBV7-9|14|TRBD1
CASRPGQKDYGYTF
TGTGCCAGCAGACCGGGACAGAAAGACTATGGCTACACCTTC
>few|TRBJ2-1|TRBV6-1|15|NA
CASSRDTSAYNEQFF
TGTGCCAGCAGCCGGGACACCTCGGCCTACAATGAGCAGTTCTTC
>few|TRBJ2-5|TRBV2|15|NA
CASSEGGLEIETQYF
TGTGCCAGCAGTGAAGGTGGGCTAGAAATAGAGACCCAGTACTTC
>NA|TRBJ2-7|TRBV6-2/TRBV6-3|15|NA
CASSLRQRGTHEQYF
TGTGCCAGCAGTTTAAGACAACGAGGGACCCACGAGCAGTACTTC
>NA|TRBJ2-3|TRBV6-5|16|TRBD1
CASSISGQGRADTQYF
TGTGCCAGCAGTATCTCGGGACAGGGACGGGCAGATACGCAGTATTTT
>NA|TRBJ2-6|TRBV4-3|21|TRBD2
CASSRTGLAGDTLSGANVLTF
TGCGCCAGCAGCCGTACCGGACTAGCGGGAGATACCCTCTCTGGGGCCAACGTCCTGACTTTC
>NA|TRBJ2-4|TRBV6-4|13|TRBD2
CASIAGKKNIQYF
TGTGCCAGTATAGCGGGAAAAAAAAACATTCAGTACTTC
>few|TRBJ2-7|TRBV27|12|NA
CASSTLSGLQYF
TGTGCCAGCAGTACCCTGTCAGGCCTGCAGTACTTC
>NA|TRBJ2-7|TRBV5-6|15|TRBD2
CASSLRLAGVNEQYF
TGTGCCAGCAGCTTGCGGCTAGCGGGAGTGAACGAGCAGTACTTC
>few|TRBJ2-7|TRBV20-1|15|TRBD1
CSARGTGTGTYEQYF
TGCAGTGCTAGAGGGACCGGGACAGGGACCTACGAGCAGTACTTC
>many|TRBJ2-7|TRBV29-1|13|TRBD1
CSARQGGHEEQYF
TGCAGCGCCCGACAGGGGGGGCATGAGGAGCAGTACTTC
>NA|TRBJ1-4|TRBV4-1|14|TRBD1
CASSPGQGHEKLFF
TGCGCCAGCAGCCCGGGACAGGGGCATGAAAAACTGTTTTTT
>few|TRBJ2-3|TRBV19|16|TRBD2
CASSVWTSGPTDTQYF
TGTGCCAGTAGTGTCTGGACTAGCGGTCCCACAGATACGCAGTATTTT
>NA|TRBJ2-7|TRBV30|14|NA
CAWSVVGLGYEQYF
TGTGCCTGGAGTGTAGTCGGGCTCGGCTACGAGCAGTACTTC
>few|TRBJ2-2|TRBV7-2|16|TRBD1
CASSLETGLATGELFF
TGTGCCAGCAGCTTAGAGACAGGGCTTGCCACCGGGGAGCTGTTTTTT
>many|TRBJ2-7|TRBV20-1|12|NA
CSARDSRAEQYF
TGCAGTGCTAGAGACTCTAGGGCCGAGCAGTACTTC
>NA|TRBJ2-1|TRBV27|14|NA
CASSSSRPYNEQFF
TGTGCCAGCAGTAGTAGCCGTCCGTACAATGAGCAGTTCTTC
>NA|TRBJ2-7|TRBV11-2|13|NA
CASSRTVENEQYF
TGTGCCAGCAGCCGGACAGTTGAGAACGAGCAGTACTTC
>NA|TRBJ2-2|TRBV6-5|16|TRBD2
CASRSRSGRRTGELFF
TGTGCCAGCAGATCCCGTAGCGGGAGGCGAACCGGGGAGCTGTTTTTT
>few|TRBJ2-5|TRBV29-1|14|NA
CSVEAEGSVETQYF
TGCAGCGTTGAAGCTGAGGGGTCGGTGGAGACCCAGTACTTC
>NA|TRBJ2-7|TRBV5-4|14|NA
CASSLEMGLNEQYF
TGTGCCAGCAGCTTGGAAATGGGGCTAAACGAGCAGTACTTC
>NA|TRBJ2-1|TRBV11-2|17|TRBD2
CASSRPRAGISYNEQFF
TGTGCCAGCAGCCGCCCCCGAGCGGGGATCTCCTACAATGAGCAGTTCTTC
>few|TRBJ1-3|TRBV12-3/TRBV12-4|16|NA
CASSLDALEAGNTIYF
TGTGCCAGCAGTTTAGATGCCTTGGAGGCTGGAAACACCATATATTTT
>NA|TRBJ2-7|TRBV5-1|14|TRBD1
CASSLKTGAYEQYF
TGCGCCAGCAGCCTCAAGACAGGGGCGTACGAGCAGTACTTC
>few|TRBJ2-4|TRBV4-1|16|NA
CASSQEGGLHKNIQYF
TGCGCCAGCAGCCAAGAAGGGGGACTCCACAAAAACATTCAGTACTTC
>NA|TRBJ1-1|TRBV5-1|14|NA
CASSPGTAELEAFF
TGCGCCAGCAGCCCTGGGACGGCCGAACTTGAAGCTTTCTTT
>NA|TRBJ2-1|TRBV6-2/TRBV6-3|13|NA
CASSAGRYNEQFF
TGTGCCAGCAGTGCTGGACGCTACAATGAGCAGTTCTTC
>NA|TRBJ2-3|TRBV5-6|13|NA
CASSPPDGVAQYF
TGTGCCAGCAGCCCCCCGGACGGGGTTGCGCAGTATTTT
>few|TRBJ2-1|TRBV24-1|16|TRBD2
CATSDFKREGWNEQFF
TGTGCCACCAGTGATTTCAAGCGGGAGGGCTGGAATGAGCAGTTCTTC
>NA|TRBJ2-1|TRBV19|20|TRBD2
CASSIGSASGRRASYNEQFF
TGTGCCAGTAGTATAGGGTCGGCTAGCGGGAGACGTGCCTCCTACAATGAGCAGTTCTTC
>few|TRBJ2-2|TRBV7-2|18|TRBD2
CASSFPGLAGGDPGELFF
TGTGCCAGCAGCTTCCCGGGACTAGCGGGAGGAGATCCCGGGGAGCTGTTTTTT
>few|TRBJ1-4|TRBV6-5|14|NA
CASRPTEGNEKLFF
TGTGCCAGCAGGCCCACCGAAGGGAATGAAAAACTGTTTTTT
>NA|TRBJ2-3|TRBV20-1|14|NA
CSARGHTSTDTQYF
TGCAGTGCTAGAGGCCACACTAGCACAGATACGCAGTATTTT
>few|TRBJ2-7|TRBV5-1|14|TRBD2
CASSLVAGGHEQYF
TGCGCCAGCAGCTTGGTAGCGGGGGGCCACGAGCAGTACTTC
>few|TRBJ1-4|TRBV7-9|18|TRBD1
CASSPRDRGSRSNEKLFF
TGTGCCAGCAGTCCCCGGGACAGGGGAAGCAGGTCTAATGAAAAACTGTTTTTT
>few|TRBJ2-7|TRBV20-1|16|TRBD2
CSAREAGGLGSYEQYF
TGCAGTGCTAGAGAAGCGGGGGGGCTCGGATCCTACGAGCAGTACTTC
>NA|TRBJ2-5|TRBV5-1|15|NA
CASSLAGSLGETQYF
TGCGCCAGCAGCTTGGCTGGGTCATTGGGGGAGACCCAGTACTTC
>few|TRBJ2-2|TRBV9|16|TRBD1
CASSIFRDSYTGELFF
TGTGCCAGCAGCATATTCCGGGACAGCTACACCGGGGAGCTGTTTTTT
>few|TRBJ2-1|TRBV4-3|18|TRBD2
CASSQEGLSGGSYNEQFF
TGCGCCAGCAGCCAAGAGGGCCTCAGCGGGGGGTCTTACAATGAGCAGTTCTTC
>few|TRBJ2-7|TRBV4-2|14|TRBD2
CASSQGGGTYEQYF
TGTGCCAGCAGCCAAGGGGGGGGAACCTACGAGCAGTACTTC
>few|TRBJ1-6|TRBV29-1|15|NA
CSVSDGSSYNSPLHF
TGCAGCGTCTCGGACGGAAGCTCCTATAATTCACCCCTCCACTTT
>NA|TRBJ2-1|TRBV11-3|12|NA
CASSIMTLWQFF
TGTGCCAGCAGCATTATGACCCTCTGGCAGTTCTTC
>many|TRBJ2-1|TRBV7-6|15|NA
CASSRGRSSYNEQFF
TGTGCCAGCAGCAGAGGCCGGAGTTCTTACAATGAGCAGTTCTTC
>few|TRBJ2-3|TRBV9|13|NA
CASSSAATDTQYF
TGTGCCAGCAGCTCCGCCGCCACAGATACGCAGTATTTT
>NA|TRBJ2-6|TRBV7-9|12|TRBD2
CASSPGGSVLTF
TGTGCCAGCAGCCCGGGGGGGAGCGTCCTGACTTTC
>NA|TRBJ2-7|TRBV5-4|15|NA
CASSVVSGYSYEQYF
TGTGCCAGCAGTGTAGTTAGCGGTTATTCCTACGAGCAGTACTTC
>few|TRBJ2-7|TRBV2|12|NA
CASKDGSYEQYF
TGTGCCAGCAAAGACGGATCCTACGAGCAGTACTTC
>few|TRBJ2-3|TRBV9|14|NA
CASSVSGFTDTQYF
TGTGCCAGCAGCGTAAGCGGATTCACAGATACGCAGTATTTT
>NA|TRBJ1-1|TRBV7-9|14|TRBD1
CASSTYRGAREAFF
TGTGCCAGCAGCACCTACAGGGGGGCGAGGGAAGCTTTCTTT
>few|TRBJ2-1|TRBV9|15|TRBD1
CASSVVGQGGDEQFF
TGTGCCAGCAGCGTAGTAGGACAGGGGGGCGATGAGCAGTTCTTC
>many|TRBJ2-7|TRBV4-1|12|NA
CASSLDSSEQYF
TGCGCCAGCAGCTTGGACAGCTCCGAGCAGTACTTC
>few|TRBJ2-3|TRBV7-6|13|NA
CASSLAPLDTQYF
TGTGCCAGCAGCTTAGCGCCCCTAGATACGCAGTATTTT